The 3 T cell receptor beta chains below come from one sample, sequenced in a study of T cell repertoires in cytomegalovirus infection. No antigens are known for them. Using its own MiXCR run on the reads, TCRdb lists one record per CDR3 protein. The sample yields approximately 390,000 distinct CDR3 sequences, about 35% seen once. The source material was cultured PBMCs, sampled from culture after CMV antigen stimulation. The receptors were gathered from a human donor in good health (CMV status not recorded). Some clones in this sample may be carry-over from other donors' samples.

The J gene is TRBJ2-7, the V gene TRBV7-2; D is undetermined. V was clipped by 5 bases and J by 1 base, with 12 bases between them. Germline V gene sequence: CDR1 SGHTA, CDR2 FQGNSA. This CDR3 is built from 14 residues. CDR3 in amino acids: CASSPQALSYEQYF. In nucleotides, the CDR3 is TGTGCCAGCAGCCCGCAGGCTTTATCCTACGAGCAGTACTTC.

There are a few counts of this clonotype. V and J are TRBV6-6 and TRBJ1-4, with D perhaps matching TRBD1 (5 bases). The ends were cut back, 10 bases at V and 5 bases at J, with 17 bases in the middle. CDR3 length equals 14 residues. Per the germline V gene, CDR1 is MNHNY and CDR2 is SVGAGI (reference sequence). The CDR3 DNA sequence: TGTGCCACCGAACAGGTGGGCACAAATGAAAAACTGTTTTTT. Protein sequence: CATEQVGTNEKLFF.

This sequence joins TRBV12-3 or TRBV12-4 and TRBJ2-7, with D possibly being TRBD1 or TRBD2 (5 bases each). This CDR3 is built from 12 residues. Trimming took off 5 bases at V and 3 bases at J, with 8 bases between the two ends. In DNA, the CDR3 is TGTGCCAGCAGTGGGACGGTCTACGAGCAGTACTTC. This sequence encodes CASSGTVYEQYF.